The clone carrying this TCR beta chain was counted ten times or more. The germline V gene encodes CDR1 SGHDT and CDR2 YYEEEE. The length of the CDR3 is 15 residues. The trim removed 4 bases at V and 6 bases at J, leaving 10 bases unmatched. The data derive from a study of neurological immune-mediated disorders. TCRdb re-called the 5' RACE reads through MiXCR, storing one row per CDR3 protein. The sample yields around 68,000 distinct CDR3 sequences, 3.5% to 5% seen once. This sequence was found in a man aged 50-59 years with multiple sclerosis. Specimen: PBMCs. The chain employs TRBV5-6 and TRBJ2-1; 7 positions match TRBD1. CDR3 protein: CASSLNDRVVNEQFF. The DNA of the CDR3 is TGTGCCAGCAGCCTAAACGACAGGGTGGTCAATGAGCAGTTCTTC. The whole variable domain, remainder taken from reference TRBV5-6 and TRBJ2-1, is DAGVTQSPTHLIKTRGQQVTLRCSPKSGHDTVSWYQQALGQGPQFIFQYYEEEERQRGNFPDRFSGHQFPNYSSELNVNALLLGDSALYLCASSLNDRVVNEQFFGPGTRLTVL.